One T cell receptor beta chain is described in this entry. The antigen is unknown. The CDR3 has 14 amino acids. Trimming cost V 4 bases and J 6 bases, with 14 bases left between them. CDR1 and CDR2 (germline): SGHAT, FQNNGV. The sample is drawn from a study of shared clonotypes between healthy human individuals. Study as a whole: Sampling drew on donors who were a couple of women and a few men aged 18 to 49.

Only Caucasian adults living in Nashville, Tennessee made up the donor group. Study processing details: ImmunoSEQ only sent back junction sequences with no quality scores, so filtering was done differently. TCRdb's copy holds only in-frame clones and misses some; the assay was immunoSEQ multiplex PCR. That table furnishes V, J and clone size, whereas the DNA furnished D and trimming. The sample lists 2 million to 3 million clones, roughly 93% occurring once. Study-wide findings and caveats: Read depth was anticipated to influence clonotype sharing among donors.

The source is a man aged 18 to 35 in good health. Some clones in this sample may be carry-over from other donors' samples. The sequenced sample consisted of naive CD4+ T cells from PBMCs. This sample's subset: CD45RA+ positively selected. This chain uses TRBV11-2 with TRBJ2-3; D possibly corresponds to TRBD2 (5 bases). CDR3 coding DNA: TGTGCCAGCAGCTCACCCCTTAGCGTCGATACGCAGTATTTT. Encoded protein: CASSSPLSVDTQYF.